The sequence of this TCR beta chain was determined in a study of tumor-infiltrating lymphocytes in primary liver carcinoma. Overall study: The patient population consisted of men and women between 30 and 69 years of age.

With around 450 ng total RNA as template and a constant-region primer, TCR beta cDNA was made. Each TCR beta library was derived from three nested multiplex PCR rounds that employed slightly modified ARM-PCR. TRBV1-TRBV30 forward primers and a C-beta reverse primer were used in the first two PCR rounds, which each ran for about 11 cycles. Each CDR3 protein is one row after TCRdb ran MiXCR on the multiplex PCR reads. The repertoire includes about 120,000 distinct CDR3 sequences, 55% to 70% of them detected once, and more than 7% sits in the top ten. Co-extracted RNA and DNA came from roughly 21-30 mg of unsorted bulk tissue. Patients underwent resection of primary liver carcinoma. This clonotype has a count of ten or more. Its antigen is undetermined. Broader study findings: Researchers found tumor-adjacent and tumor-blood pairs overlapped less than tumor region pairs. Blood fell significantly below tumors in its top-250-clone fraction (p = 0.039).

The CDR3 loop spans 13 amino acids. With V trimmed by 10 bases and J by 6 bases, 9 bases remained unmatched. CDR1 and CDR2 (germline): MDHEN, SYDVKM. This clonotype was obtained from a woman aged 55-69 years with primary liver carcinoma and hepatitis B virus infection. The chain couples TRBV28 to TRBJ2-7; 10 nucleotides line up with TRBD1. The sample comprised tumor-adjacent normal liver tissue. The CDR3 protein is CATGGTGVREQYF. CDR3 bases: TGTGCCACCGGGGGGACAGGGGTACGCGAGCAGTACTTC.